This T cell receptor beta chain is drawn from a study of blood T cell repertoires in COVID-19. The repertoire was sequenced with immunoSEQ multiplex PCR; TCRdb's copy has only in-frame clones and lacks some. The profile covers 100,000 to 150,000 clones, with 80% to 90% appearing a single time and approximately 4.3% taken by the ten largest. Sequenced: peripheral blood. The TCR was taken from a man aged 35-49 years with acute or convalescent COVID-19.

CDR3 nucleotide sequence: TGTGCCAGCAGTTACGGGACAGCGAACACCGGGGAGCTGTTTTTT. It specifies CASSYGTANTGELFF. The rearrangement uses TRBV7-7 and TRBJ2-2; 7 nucleotides line up with TRBD1. Germline lookup yields CDR1 SSHAT and CDR2 FNYEAQ (reference sequence). The CDR3 runs 15 residues. With V trimmed by 6 bases and J by 0 bases, 4 bases remained unmatched.